The 32 T cell receptor beta chains below come from one sample, sequenced in a study of cytomegalovirus exposure and HLA in healthy donors. PCR used 60 Vbeta primers and 13 Jbeta primers. The assay was immunoSEQ multiplex PCR, and TCRdb's table has in-frame clones only and misses some. The profile shows about 160,000 clones, 80% of them singletons. The source material was PBMCs. The receptors stem from a man aged 25 to 45 in good health and CMV-seronegative.

This chain links TRBV6-5 with TRBJ2-7; D is uncertain. CDR3 length: 15 residues. Germline V CDR1 and CDR2: MNHEY, SVGAGI. The germline V and J ends were trimmed by 6 bases and 0 bases, with 15 bases remaining between them. CDR3 loop: CASSIRSPNSYEQYF. CDR3 nucleotides: TGTGCCAGCAGCATACGTAGCCCCAACTCCTACGAGCAGTACTTC.

J is TRBJ2-2 and V is TRBV6-5, with 7 bases matching TRBD2. With 5 bases clipped from V and 3 bases from J, the junction kept 3 bases outside the gene matches. CDR1 is MNHEY and CDR2 is SVGAGI in the germline V gene. The CDR3 runs to 14 residues. As DNA, the CDR3 is TGTGCCAGCAGTGCGGCGGGAGACACCGGGGAGCTGTTTTTT. Translating gives CASSAAGDTGELFF.

The chain employs TRBV5-6 and TRBJ1-1; tentative D call: TRBD1 (6 bases). Germline CDR1 and CDR2: SGHDT and YYEEEE. Trimming removed 4 bases from V and 10 bases from J, with 29 bases in between. This CDR3 comprises 17 residues. The CDR3 sequence: CASSPPNGQGSPSGAFF. DNA for the CDR3: TGTGCCAGCAGCCCCCCCAACGGGCAGGGGAGCCCGTCAGGAGCTTTCTTT.

The chain recombines TRBV7-2 with TRBJ2-5, with 10 nucleotides matching TRBD1. The germline V gene encodes CDR1 SGHTA and CDR2 FQGNSA. Germline trimming cut 5 bases from V and 2 bases from J; bases unmatched to any gene: 5. The CDR3 spans 15 residues. The CDR3, as DNA: TGTGCCAGCAGCCCCCCGGGACAGGGGCAAGAGACCCAGTACTTC. Amino acids: CASSPPGQGQETQYF.

The chain joins TRBV12-5 to TRBJ1-1; D unclear. The CDR3 runs to 11 residues. V was trimmed by 5 bases and J by 5 bases, leaving 6 bases between them. Germline-derived CDR1 and CDR2 are LGHNT and FRNRAP. CDR3 protein: CASGLETEAFF. In DNA, the CDR3 is TGTGCTAGTGGTCTCGAGACTGAAGCTTTCTTT.

V and J are TRBV7-2 and TRBJ2-7, with 7 bases matching TRBD1. The CDR3 runs 13 residues. Germline assignment: CDR1 SGHTA and CDR2 FQGNSA. V trimming: 1 base; J trimming: 4 bases; junction bases outside the gene matches: 1. The CDR3 sequence is CASSLVGQYEQYF. For the CDR3, the DNA is TGTGCCAGCAGCTTAGTGGGACAGTACGAGCAGTACTTC.

The chain couples TRBV29-1 to TRBJ1-4; TRBD1 agrees at 11 bases. The V and J ends lost 6 bases and 2 bases, in that order; junction bases with no gene match: 5. This CDR3 region has 15 residues. Germline V gene data show CDR1 as SQVTM and CDR2 as ANQGSEA. This CDR3 is CSVGTGGWTNEKLFF. The CDR3 nucleotides are TGCAGCGTCGGGACAGGGGGTTGGACTAATGAAAAACTGTTTTTT.

This rearrangement joins TRBV2 to TRBJ2-7, with 9 positions matching TRBD2. The CDR3 loop spans 16 amino acids. Germline values: CDR1 SNHLY, CDR2 FYNNEI. Losses at the gene ends were 5 bases for V and 5 bases for J; bases not matched to a gene: 13. The CDR3 nucleotides are TGTGCCAGCAGTCGGGAGAGGGCGGGAGGGGTCCACGAGCAGTACTTC. This encodes CASSRERAGGVHEQYF. The complete variable domain, with remaining parts taken from reference TRBV2 and TRBJ2-7, reads EPEVTQTPSHQVTQMGQEVILRCVPISNHLYFYWYRQILGQKVEFLVSFYNNEISEKSEIFDDQFSVERPDGSNFTLKIRSTKLEDSAMYFCASSRERAGGVHEQYFGPGTRLTVT.

This clone was detected once. This chain uses TRBV5-1 with TRBJ2-1, with 7 nucleotides matching TRBD1. This CDR3 region has 16 residues. Trimming took 4 bases from V and 7 from J; bases not matched to a gene: 14. The V gene's germline CDR1 is SGHRS and CDR2 YFSETQ. The chain's CDR3 is CASSPFGTAEFNEQFF. The CDR3 DNA follows: TGCGCCAGCAGCCCCTTCGGGACAGCAGAATTTAATGAGCAGTTCTTC.

The chain uses TRBV5-6 and TRBJ2-2; D is perhaps TRBD1 (6 bases). Deletions cut 0 bases from V and 7 bases from J, with 10 bases between. Germline CDR1 is SGHDT and CDR2 is YYEEEE. The CDR3 sequence is 14 residues long. CDR3 protein: CASSLEQGFGELFF. For the CDR3, the DNA is TGTGCCAGCAGCTTGGAACAGGGTTTCGGGGAGCTGTTTTTT.

The chain uses TRBV5-1 and TRBJ1-1; TRBD1 aligns across 10 bases. V trimming: 4 bases; J trimming: 3 bases; junction bases outside the gene matches: 12. The CDR3 has 17 residues. CDR1 and CDR2 from the germline V gene are SGHRS and YFSETQ. CDR3 in DNA: TGCGCCAGCAGCCTCGTCCGGGACAGGGGCCGGGACACTGAAGCTTTCTTT. Encoded protein: CASSLVRDRGRDTEAFF.

V gene TRBV6-5 combines with J gene TRBJ2-3; 12 bases are shared with TRBD2. The CDR3 length is 15 residues. The V gene end was trimmed by 5 bases and the J gene end by 8 bases; junction bases not matched to a gene: 8. Looked up from germline, CDR1 is MNHEY and CDR2 is SVGAGI. In DNA, the CDR3 is TGTGCCAGCAGTACCCTGACTAGCGGGGGTGGTACGCAGTATTTT. The encoded protein is CASSTLTSGGGTQYF.

The chain employs TRBV11-3 and TRBJ2-7; TRBD2 matches at 7 bases. The CDR3 consists of 14 residues. Germline CDR1 reads SGHNT; CDR2 reads YENEEA. After removal of 1 base from V and 5 bases from J, the junction contained 5 bases not matched to a gene. The CDR3 loop is CASSLGGGTNEQYF. CDR3 bases: TGTGCCAGCAGCTTAGGGGGGGGTACCAACGAGCAGTACTTC. Filled out from reference TRBV11-3 and TRBJ2-7, the complete variable domain reads EAGVVQSPRYKIIEKKQPVAFWCNPISGHNTLYWYLQNLGQGPELLIRYENEEAVDDSQLPKDRFSAERLKGVDSTLKIQPAELGDSAVYLCASSLGGGTNEQYFGPGTRLTVT.

The V gene is TRBV30, the J gene TRBJ2-3, with D maybe TRBD1 (6 bases). The ends were cut back, 5 bases at V and 3 bases at J, with 6 bases in the middle. The CDR3 spans 11 residues. Germline assignment: CDR1 GTSNPN and CDR2 SVGIG (reference sequence). The CDR3 DNA sequence: TGTGCCTGGCAGGGGACAGATACGCAGTATTTT. It specifies CAWQGTDTQYF.

The genes are TRBV28 and TRBJ2-7, with TRBD2 as a possible D gene (6 bases). Germline V lookup: CDR1 MDHEN, CDR2 SYDVKM. The V end lost 5 bases, the J end lost 0 bases, and 26 bases lay between the germline ends. The CDR3 consists of 19 residues. CDR3 coding DNA: TGTGCCAGCAGTCCGGAGGGTTGGCCGACTCGCTCGAGCTCCTACGAGCAGTACTTC. Protein: CASSPEGWPTRSSSYEQYF.

The CDR3 DNA sequence: TGTGCCAGCAGGTATACAGGGGCTGGCTACACCTTC. Its protein product is CASRYTGAGYTF. The chain combines TRBV7-2 with TRBJ1-2, with TRBD1 identical over 7 bases. Germline V gives CDR1 SGHTA, CDR2 FQGNSA. This CDR3 spans 12 amino acids. Trimming at V came to 6 bases and at J to 7 bases, leaving 5 bases not matched to a gene.

The J gene is TRBJ2-2, the V gene TRBV7-3, with D possibly matching TRBD2 (5 bases). V gave up 8 bases and J gave up 3 bases, with 16 bases separating them. The length of the CDR3 is 15 residues. Germline V lookup: CDR1 SGHTA, CDR2 FQGTGA. This chain's CDR3 is CASAFAGLYTGELFF. The DNA of the CDR3 is TGTGCCAGCGCCTTCGCGGGCCTCTACACCGGGGAGCTGTTTTTT.

The V gene is TRBV28, the J gene TRBJ1-1; D uncertain. There are 15 residues in the CDR3. Between the trimmed V and J ends, which lost 3 bases and 2 bases, there was a span of 13 bases. Germline V lookup: CDR1 MDHEN, CDR2 SYDVKM. CDR3 in DNA: TGTGCCAGCAGTTTTAAGAGGCGAGGAAACACTGAAGCTTTCTTT. Translated, it gives CASSFKRRGNTEAFF.

The genes are TRBV5-6 and TRBJ2-7; 7 positions agree with TRBD1. The CDR3 loop spans 14 amino acids. Germline CDR1 and CDR2: SGHDT and YYEEEE. The junction had 10 bases not matched to a gene; V was cut back by 7 bases and J by 3 bases. This chain's CDR3 is CASASRGQLYEQYF. The CDR3 DNA follows: TGTGCCAGCGCATCCCGGGGACAGCTCTACGAGCAGTACTTC. The variable domain in full, completed from reference TRBV5-6 and TRBJ2-7, reads DAGVTQSPTHLIKTRGQQVTLRCSPKSGHDTVSWYQQALGQGPQFIFQYYEEEERQRGNFPDRFSGHQFPNYSSELNVNALLLGDSALYLCASASRGQLYEQYFGPGTRLTVT.

The CDR3 DNA reads TGTGCCAGTACCCCGCCTGGGACTAGCGGGAGGAATGAGCAGTTCTTC. Its translation is CASTPPGTSGRNEQFF. The genes are TRBV19 and TRBJ2-1, with 15 bases that match TRBD2. The CDR3 runs 16 residues. The junction had 8 bases not matched to a gene; V was cut back by 7 bases and J by 7 bases. Germline CDR1 LNHDA, CDR2 SQIVND (reference sequence).

This clone has a single count. This chain joins TRBV9 and TRBJ1-6; D gene unclear. V was clipped by 2 bases and J by 7 bases, with 4 bases between them. The CDR3 is 12 residues long. Germline V gene data show CDR1 as SGDLS and CDR2 as YYNGEE. The CDR3 protein is CASSVPNSPLHF. DNA for the CDR3: TGTGCCAGCAGCGTCCCGAATTCACCCCTCCACTTT.

The chain uses TRBV27 and TRBJ2-5, with D tentatively TRBD1 (5 bases). CDR1 and CDR2 (germline): MNHEY, SMNVEV (reference sequence). The CDR3 consists of 17 residues. V was shortened by 5 bases and J by 5 bases, with 24 bases between the two germline ends. This CDR3 is CASSLRFFSGKGETQYF. DNA for the CDR3: TGTGCCAGCAGTCTAAGGTTTTTCTCAGGGAAGGGCGAGACCCAGTACTTC.

CDR3 sequence reads: CASSPRTLGLEKLFF. CDR3 coding DNA: TGCGCCAGCAGCCCGAGAACCCTGGGGCTTGAAAAACTGTTTTTT. The V gene is TRBV4-3, the J gene TRBJ1-4; D is perhaps TRBD1 (5 bases). The V gene lost 4 bases and the J gene lost 7 bases, with 16 bases spanning the gap. In germline, CDR1 is LGHNA, CDR2 YSLEER. This CDR3 contains 15 residues.

V usage is TRBV10-2 and J usage is TRBJ2-7; TRBD1 matches 8 bases. Per the germline V gene, CDR1 is WSHSY and CDR2 is SAAADI. CDR3 length: 13 amino acids. V lost 10 bases to trimming and J lost 0 bases; unmatched junction nucleotides: 5. The CDR3 bases are TGCGCCATTGCGGACAGGGACTCCTACGAGCAGTACTTC. Translating it yields CAIADRDSYEQYF.

CDR3 DNA sequence: TGTGCCAGCAGCGTAGGGGAGCATGATCAGCCCCAGCATTTT. Its translation: CASSVGEHDQPQHF. This rearrangement joins TRBV9 to TRBJ1-5; no clear D gene. V lost 0 bases and J lost 5, with 9 bases in between. This CDR3 has 14 amino acids. Looked up from germline, CDR1 is SGDLS and CDR2 is YYNGEE. The full variable domain, rest sourced from reference TRBV9 and TRBJ1-5, is DSGVTQTPKHLITATGQRVTLRCSPRSGDLSVYWYQQSLDQGLQFLIQYYNGEERAKGNILERFSAQQFPDLHSELNLSSLELGDSALYFCASSVGEHDQPQHFGDGTRLSIL.

This clone appeared a few times. This chain joins TRBV4-1 and TRBJ1-1; D gene uncertain. This CDR3 region has 13 residues. CDR1 is MGHRA, CDR2 YSYEKL, per germline. The V end lost 1 base, the J end lost 5 bases, and 8 bases lay between the germline ends. The CDR3, as DNA: TGCGCCAGCAGCCAAGGTGAGGATACTGAAGCTTTCTTT. Its translation: CASSQGEDTEAFF.

The CDR3 DNA reads as TGTGCCTGGAGTCGAACCCCCCAGGGTAGAGAGGAAGCTTTCTTT. Its protein is CAWSRTPQGREEAFF. V is TRBV30 and J is TRBJ1-1; TRBD1 might be the D (5 bases). Germline-derived CDR1 and CDR2 are GTSNPN and SVGIG (reference sequence). The CDR3 has 15 residues. The germline V and J ends were trimmed by 2 bases and 8 bases, with 21 bases remaining between them.

V gene TRBV15 combines with J gene TRBJ2-4; perhaps TRBD1 as D (6 bases). Germline CDR1 is LNHNV and CDR2 is YYDKDF (reference sequence). This CDR3 has 15 amino acids. The V gene lost 5 bases and the J gene lost 3 bases, with 14 bases spanning the gap. DNA of the CDR3: TGTGCCACCAGCGATAACAGGGACGGCAAAAACATTCAGTACTTC. Translation gives CATSDNRDGKNIQYF.

V usage is TRBV9 and J usage is TRBJ2-1; no definite D call. Germline assignment: CDR1 SGDLS and CDR2 YYNGEE. Trimming stripped 0 bases from V and 1 base from J, with 17 bases between. The CDR3 has 18 residues. The CDR3 protein is CASSVEVQVPNSYNEQFF. The CDR3, as DNA: TGTGCCAGCAGCGTAGAGGTGCAGGTCCCGAATTCCTACAATGAGCAGTTCTTC.

The CDR3 here is CASSFSADLTVNTGELFF. Written as DNA, the CDR3 is TGTGCCAGCAGCTTCTCAGCCGACTTGACAGTGAACACCGGGGAGCTGTTTTTT. The chain joins TRBV7-8 to TRBJ2-2, with D perhaps matching TRBD1 (5 bases). V gave up 3 bases and J gave up 1 base, with 18 bases separating them. The length of the CDR3 is 18 residues. The germline CDR1 and CDR2 sequences are SGHVS and FQNEAQ.

The genes are TRBV7-9 and TRBJ1-4; 9 nucleotides agree with TRBD1. Germline V gene sequence: CDR1 SEHNR, CDR2 FQNEAQ (reference sequence). The CDR3 consists of 16 residues. V shed 5 bases and J 2 bases; nucleotides not matched to a gene: 6. CDR3 sequence (DNA): TGTGCCAGCAGCCTCGGACAGGGGCCCACTAATGAAAAACTGTTTTTT. Translated: CASSLGQGPTNEKLFF.

The CDR3 DNA follows: TGCGCCAGCAGCCAAGATCGCACATCACCCTACGAGCAGTACTTC. Translating gives CASSQDRTSPYEQYF. The J gene is TRBJ2-7, the V gene TRBV4-3, with no clear D. The CDR3 is 15 amino acids. Germline V gene lookup returns CDR1 LGHNA and CDR2 YSLEER. Trimming removed 0 bases from V and 2 bases from J, with 11 bases in between.